The rows below give T cell receptor beta chains drawn from one sample of a study of beta chain features in type 1 diabetes. TCRdb keeps only in-frame clones here, not all; method: immunoSEQ multiplex PCR. The table has under 250,000 clones, around 26% seen once. The sample consisted of central memory CD4+ T cells from blood. Receptor source: a man aged 25-45 years in good health. Both conserved end residues are part of each CDR3. D genes are given only for firm matches. Not all rows give a size; the values are once, few, many and, for expanded clones, a class.

- | TRBJ2-1 | - | TRBV18 | TGTGCCAGCTCACCACCGCTGGGGGAGGCCTACAATGAGCAGTTCTTC | CASSPPLGEAYNEQFF
many | TRBJ1-2 | - | TRBV29-1 | TGCAGCGCCCTCGGCCAGACTAACTATGGCTACACCTTC | CSALGQTNYGYTF
- | TRBJ2-1 | - | TRBV5-1 | TGCGCCAGCAGCTCGGACGTAAGAGATGAGCAGTTCTTC | CASSSDVRDEQFF
- | TRBJ2-3 | TRBD2 | TRBV15 | TGTGCCACCAGCCAAGGACTAGCGGGAGCCCCAGATACGCAGTATTTT | CATSQGLAGAPDTQYF
- | TRBJ2-3 | - | TRBV4-3 | TGCGCCAGCAGCCAAGATTTCGCCGGAGGGGCAGATACGCAGTATTTT | CASSQDFAGGADTQYF
- | TRBJ2-1 | - | TRBV5-6 | TGTGCCAGCAGCTCGGACAGAACTTACAATGAGCAGTTCTTC | CASSSDRTYNEQFF
- | TRBJ1-5 | - | TRBV16 | TGTGCCAGCAGCCGACTAGGGCAGGACTTTAGCAATCAGCCCCAGCATTTT | CASSRLGQDFSNQPQHF
- | TRBJ2-7 | TRBD1 | TRBV28 | TGTGCCAGCCAAATGGGGACAGCTCCCTACGAGCAGTACTTC | CASQMGTAPYEQYF
- | TRBJ1-5 | - | TRBV30 | TGTGCCTGGAGAGGGCGGAATCAGCCCCAGCATTTT | CAWRGRNQPQHF
once | TRBJ2-3 | - | TRBV4-3 | TGCGCCAGCAGCCAAGAGGAGGGAATCACAGATACGCAGTATTTT | CASSQEEGITDTQYF
few | TRBJ2-1 | - | TRBV5-4 | TGTGCCAGCAGCCCGGAATGGAGTTATGAGCAGTTCTTC | CASSPEWSYEQFF
- | TRBJ2-2 | TRBD2 | TRBV11-2 | TGTGCCAGCGCTCCCGTTCGGGGGGCCGGGGAGCTGTTTTTT | CASAPVRGAGELFF
few | TRBJ2-7 | - | TRBV5-1 | TGCGCCAGCAGGTACGCCCTAGATACCTACGAGCAGTACTTC | CASRYALDTYEQYF
once | TRBJ1-1 | - | TRBV11-2 | TGTGCCAGCAGCTTAGTGGTGACGGACGACACTGAAGCTTTCTTT | CASSLVVTDDTEAFF
- | TRBJ2-7 | - | TRBV7-9 | TGTGCCAGCAGCTTAGAAAGTAGCCTATACGAGCAGTACTTC | CASSLESSLYEQYF
- | TRBJ2-1 | - | TRBV19 | TGTGCCAGTAGTGAGGGGACCGGGAACAATGAGCAGTTCTTC | CASSEGTGNNEQFF
- | TRBJ2-1 | - | TRBV5-1 | TGCGCCAGCAGCTCCGTTTACCCCGGACGGTCCTACAATGAGCAGTTCTTC | CASSSVYPGRSYNEQFF
few | TRBJ2-7 | - | TRBV7-2 | TGTGCCAGCAGTCCTTGGGACTCTCGTTCCTACGAGCAGTACTTC | CASSPWDSRSYEQYF
- | TRBJ2-3 | - | TRBV19 | TGTGCCAGTAGTATAGATTGGGGTCGGGCCACAGATACGCAGTATTTT | CASSIDWGRATDTQYF
- | TRBJ2-3 | - | TRBV7-9 | TGTGCCGGCGACCCCGTATGGGTTCCTAGCACAGATACGCAGTATTTT | CAGDPVWVPSTDTQYF
few | TRBJ2-3 | - | TRBV19 | TGTGCCAGTAGTATGGGCGGAGGGACCACAGATACGCAGTATTTT | CASSMGGGTTDTQYF
few | TRBJ2-5 | TRBD2 | TRBV9 | TGTGCCAGCAGCAAACTAGCGGGGGCCCAAGAGACCCAGTACTTC | CASSKLAGAQETQYF
- | TRBJ2-1 | - | TRBV10-3 | TGTGCCATCAGTGAGTCGGTCTCCAATGAGCAGTTCTTC | CAISESVSNEQFF
- | TRBJ2-2 | TRBD1 | TRBV29-1 | TGCAGCGGACAGGGGAACACCGGGGAGCTGTTTTTT | CSGQGNTGELFF
- | TRBJ2-7 | TRBD1 | TRBV29-1 | TGCAGCGTCGGACAGGTAGGGCCCTACGAGCAGTACTTC | CSVGQVGPYEQYF
- | TRBJ1-6 | TRBD1 | TRBV28 | TGTGCCAGCACCCAAGGGACAGGGCGAGACTCACCCCTCCACTTT | CASTQGTGRDSPLHF
many | TRBJ2-4 | - | TRBV21-1 | TGTGCCAGCAGCCGGGAGGAAGAAAACATTCAGTACTTC | CASSREEENIQYF
- | TRBJ2-5 | - | TRBV12-5 | TGTGCTAGTGGTTTGCAAGGAGAGACCCAGTACTTC | CASGLQGETQYF
- | TRBJ2-3 | - | TRBV2 | TGTGCCAGCAGTGGGTTCGTAGATACGCAGTATTTT | CASSGFVDTQYF
few | TRBJ1-2 | - | TRBV30 | TGTGCCTGGATGGGATCCGGCGGCTACACCTTC | CAWMGSGGYTF
few | TRBJ2-4 | TRBD1 | TRBV4-2 | TGTGCCAGCAGCCCCCAATCGGGACAGGGCAACATTCAGTACTTC | CASSPQSGQGNIQYF
- | TRBJ2-7 | TRBD1 | TRBV7-2 | TGTGCCAGCAGCCGGGACAGGGGGTTCGACGAGCAGTACTTC | CASSRDRGFDEQYF
- | TRBJ2-5 | - | TRBV5-1 | TGCGCCAGCAGCTTGGTATCCAGCGACCAAGAGACCCAGTACTTC | CASSLVSSDQETQYF
- | TRBJ1-5 | - | TRBV11-2 | TGTGCCAGCAGCTCAATGGGTCAGCCCCAGCATTTT | CASSSMGQPQHF
- | TRBJ2-3 | - | TRBV30 | TGTGCCTGGAGTGTAACCGGCTGGAGCTTAACCAATACGCAGTATTTT | CAWSVTGWSLTNTQYF
- | TRBJ2-1 | - | TRBV27 | TGTGCCAGCAGTTTAACGCAGCGGGCCCGAGAGTTCTTC | CASSLTQRAREFF
- | TRBJ2-3 | - | TRBV6-1 | TGTGCCAGCAACCTGGAAGGGCCTAGCACAGATACGCAGTATTTT | CASNLEGPSTDTQYF
few | TRBJ2-7 | - | TRBV4-1 | TGCGCCAGCAGCCCCACGGGTCGGGGTTACGAGCAGTACTTC | CASSPTGRGYEQYF
once | TRBJ2-1 | TRBD1 | TRBV20-1 | TGCAGTGTGGACAGGGAGAATGAGCAGTTCTTC | CSVDRENEQFF
- | TRBJ1-1 | - | TRBV29-1 | TGCAGCGTCCGAAAGGGAGGGACTGAAGCTTTCTTT | CSVRKGGTEAFF
few | TRBJ2-1 | TRBD2 | TRBV5-4 | TGTGCCAGCAGCCCCGGGACTAGCGGGAGGGACAATGAGCAGTTCTTC | CASSPGTSGRDNEQFF
- | TRBJ1-2 | - | TRBV25-1 | TGTGCCAGCTCTCCTCCCGAAGGCTATGGCTACACCTTC | CASSPPEGYGYTF
few | TRBJ2-3 | - | TRBV5-1 | TGCGCCAGCAGCTTGGCCAGCCTAAACACAGATACGCAGTATTTT | CASSLASLNTDTQYF
- | TRBJ2-1 | TRBD1 | TRBV28 | TGTGCCAGCAGCCGGACAGGGGCTACATGGGAGTTCTTC | CASSRTGATWEFF
- | TRBJ2-3 | - | TRBV15 | TGTGCCACCAGCAATCGGGGGCGGGCAGATACGCAGTATTTT | CATSNRGRADTQYF
once | TRBJ1-2 | - | TRBV20-1 | TGCAGTGCTAGTAGAGGGGAGTTCTACACCTTC | CSASRGEFYTF
few | TRBJ2-5 | TRBD2 | TRBV25-1 | TGTGCCCGCAGTGGGGGGACTAGCGGGAGGCAGACCCAAGAGACCCAGTACTTC | CARSGGTSGRQTQETQYF
- | TRBJ2-7 | - | TRBV19 | TGTGCCAGTAAAGTAGCGACAGGTTCGGGCTCCTACGAGCAGTACTTC | CASKVATGSGSYEQYF